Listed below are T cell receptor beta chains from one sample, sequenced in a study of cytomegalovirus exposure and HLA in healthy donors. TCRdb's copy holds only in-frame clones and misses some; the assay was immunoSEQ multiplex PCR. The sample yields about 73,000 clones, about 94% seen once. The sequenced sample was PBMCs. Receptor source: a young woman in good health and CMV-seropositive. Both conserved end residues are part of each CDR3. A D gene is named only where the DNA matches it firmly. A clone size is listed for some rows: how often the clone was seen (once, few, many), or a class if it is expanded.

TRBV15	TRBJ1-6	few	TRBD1	CATSRVHTGARNSPLHF	TGTGCCACCAGCAGAGTCCACACAGGGGCCCGTAATTCACCCCTCCACTTT
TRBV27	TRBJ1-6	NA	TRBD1	CASGPSKGAYNSPLHF	TGTGCCAGCGGTCCCTCGAAGGGGGCTTATAATTCACCCCTCCACTTT
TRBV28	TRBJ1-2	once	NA	CASSFDGLNPYGYTF	TGTGCCAGCAGTTTTGACGGGTTAAATCCCTATGGCTACACCTTC
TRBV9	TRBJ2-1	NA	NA	CASSVVWFWVGGGLYNEQFF	TGTGCCAGCAGCGTGGTTTGGTTTTGGGTCGGCGGGGGCTTATACAATGAGCAGTTCTTC
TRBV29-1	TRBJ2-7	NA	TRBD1	CSVDRTGRAGEQYF	TGCAGCGTTGACCGGACAGGACGCGCGGGCGAGCAGTACTTC
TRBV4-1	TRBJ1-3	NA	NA	CASSPYHGNTIYF	TGCGCCAGCAGCCCCTACCACGGAAACACCATATATTTT
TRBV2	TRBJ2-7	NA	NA	CASSRRGQFLTYEQYF	TGTGCCAGCAGCCGGAGGGGACAGTTTTTAACCTACGAGCAGTACTTC
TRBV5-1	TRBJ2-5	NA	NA	CASSLDSGSGTQYF	TGCGCCAGCAGCTTGGACTCGGGATCGGGGACCCAGTACTTC
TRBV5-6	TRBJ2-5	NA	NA	CASSLGSQETQYF	TGTGCCAGCAGCTTGGGCAGCCAAGAGACCCAGTACTTC
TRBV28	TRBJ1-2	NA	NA	CASTLSPRGSYGYTF	TGTGCCAGCACCCTCAGCCCTCGGGGGAGCTATGGCTACACCTTC
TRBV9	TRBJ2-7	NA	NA	CASSAGRGTYEQYF	TGTGCCAGCAGCGCGGGCCGGGGGACCTACGAGCAGTACTTC
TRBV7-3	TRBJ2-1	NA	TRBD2	CASSPRLAGVNEQFF	TGTGCCAGCAGCCCGAGACTAGCGGGAGTGAATGAGCAGTTCTTC
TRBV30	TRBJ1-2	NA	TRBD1	CAWSNHRGTLWDLYGYTF	TGTGCCTGGAGTAACCACAGGGGGACGCTTTGGGACCTCTATGGCTACACCTTC
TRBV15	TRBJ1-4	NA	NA	CATSRVFGSGVLFF	TGTGCCACCAGCAGAGTATTCGGCTCGGGGGTACTGTTTTTT
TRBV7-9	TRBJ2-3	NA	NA	CASSLKAVLSTDTQYF	TGTGCCAGCAGTCTTAAGGCGGTACTAAGCACAGATACGCAGTATTTT
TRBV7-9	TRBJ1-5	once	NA	CASSPTGNQPQHF	TGTGCCAGCAGCCCCACGGGCAATCAGCCCCAGCATTTT
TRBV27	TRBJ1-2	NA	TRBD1	CASSGRGPNYGYTF	TGTGCCAGCAGTGGCAGGGGGCCCAACTATGGCTACACCTTC
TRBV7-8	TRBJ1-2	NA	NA	CASSPRRQFGGYTF	TGTGCCAGCAGCCCTAGGCGGCAGTTCGGTGGCTACACCTTC
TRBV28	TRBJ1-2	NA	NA	CASSLEMGASYGYTF	TGTGCCAGCAGTTTAGAGATGGGGGCTAGCTATGGCTACACCTTC
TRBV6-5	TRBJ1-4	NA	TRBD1	CASGAGGFEKLFF	TGTGCCAGTGGGGCAGGGGGCTTTGAAAAACTGTTTTTT
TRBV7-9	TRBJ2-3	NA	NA	CASSLVQGSTDTQYF	TGTGCCAGCAGCCTCGTTCAGGGGAGCACAGATACGCAGTATTTT
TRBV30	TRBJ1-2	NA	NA	CAWSVRQDLHGYTF	TGTGCCTGGAGTGTACGTCAGGACTTACATGGCTACACCTTC
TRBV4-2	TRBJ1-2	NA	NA	CASSQVGNRTYGYTF	TGTGCCAGCAGCCAAGTCGGTAACAGGACCTATGGCTACACCTTC
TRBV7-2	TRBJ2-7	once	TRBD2	CASSAGLAVSEQYF	TGTGCCAGCAGCGCGGGACTAGCTGTTTCCGAGCAGTACTTC
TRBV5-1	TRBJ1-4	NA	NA	CASSLYRVDEKLFF	TGCGCCAGCAGCTTGTACAGGGTTGATGAAAAACTGTTTTTT
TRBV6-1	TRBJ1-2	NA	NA	CASSDSTPIYTF	TGTGCCAGCAGTGATTCGACACCCATCTACACCTTC